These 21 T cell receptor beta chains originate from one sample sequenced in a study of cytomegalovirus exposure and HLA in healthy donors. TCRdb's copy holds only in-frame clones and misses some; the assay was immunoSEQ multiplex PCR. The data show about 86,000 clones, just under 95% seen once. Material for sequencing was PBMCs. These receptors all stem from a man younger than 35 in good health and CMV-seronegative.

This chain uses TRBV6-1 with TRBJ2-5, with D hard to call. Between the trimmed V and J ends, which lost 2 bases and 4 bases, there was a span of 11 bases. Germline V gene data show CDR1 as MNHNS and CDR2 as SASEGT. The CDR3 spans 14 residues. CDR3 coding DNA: TGTGCCAGCAGTGAAAAAGCGCGAGGAGAGACCCAGTACTTC. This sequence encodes CASSEKARGETQYF.

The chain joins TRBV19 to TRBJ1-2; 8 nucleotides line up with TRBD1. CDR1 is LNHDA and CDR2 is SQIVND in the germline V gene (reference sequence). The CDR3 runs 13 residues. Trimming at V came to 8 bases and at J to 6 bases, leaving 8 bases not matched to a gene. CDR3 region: CASGRTGKDGYTF. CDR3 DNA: TGTGCCAGTGGACGGACAGGGAAGGATGGCTACACCTTC.

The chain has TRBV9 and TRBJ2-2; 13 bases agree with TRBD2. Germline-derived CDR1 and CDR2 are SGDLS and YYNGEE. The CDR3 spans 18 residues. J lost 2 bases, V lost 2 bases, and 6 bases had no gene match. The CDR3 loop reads CASSVGTSGKINTGELFF. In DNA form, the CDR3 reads TGTGCCAGCAGCGTGGGGACTAGCGGGAAGATAAACACCGGGGAGCTGTTTTTT.

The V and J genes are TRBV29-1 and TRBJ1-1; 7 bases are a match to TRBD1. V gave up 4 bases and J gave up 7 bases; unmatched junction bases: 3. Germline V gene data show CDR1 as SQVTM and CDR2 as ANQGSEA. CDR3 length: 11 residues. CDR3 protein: CSVAGQVEAFF. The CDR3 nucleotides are TGCAGCGTTGCTGGACAGGTTGAAGCTTTCTTT.

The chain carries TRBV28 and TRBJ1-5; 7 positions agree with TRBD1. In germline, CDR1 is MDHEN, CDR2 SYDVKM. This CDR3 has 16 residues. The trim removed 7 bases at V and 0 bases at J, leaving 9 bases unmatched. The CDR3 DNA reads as TGTGCCAGCAACCCGGACAGGACTTATAGCAATCAGCCCCAGCATTTT. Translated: CASNPDRTYSNQPQHF.

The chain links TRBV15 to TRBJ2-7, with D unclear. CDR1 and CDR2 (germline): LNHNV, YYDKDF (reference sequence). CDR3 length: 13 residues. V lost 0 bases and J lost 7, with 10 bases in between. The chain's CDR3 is CATSRDFRGEQYF. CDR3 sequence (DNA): TGTGCCACCAGCAGAGATTTTCGAGGAGAGCAGTACTTC.

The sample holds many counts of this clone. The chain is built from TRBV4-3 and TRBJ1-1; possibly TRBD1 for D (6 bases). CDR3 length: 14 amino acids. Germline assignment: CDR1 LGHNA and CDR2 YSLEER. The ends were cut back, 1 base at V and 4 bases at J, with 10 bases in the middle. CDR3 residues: CASSQGQETTEAFF. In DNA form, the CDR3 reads TGCGCCAGCAGCCAAGGACAGGAGACCACTGAAGCTTTCTTT.

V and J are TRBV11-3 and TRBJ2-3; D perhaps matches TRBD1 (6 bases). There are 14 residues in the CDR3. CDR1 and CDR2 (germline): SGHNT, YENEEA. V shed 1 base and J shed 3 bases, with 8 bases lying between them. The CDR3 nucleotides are TGTGCCAGCAGCTTAGTGGGGGCGACAGATACGCAGTATTTT. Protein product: CASSLVGATDTQYF.

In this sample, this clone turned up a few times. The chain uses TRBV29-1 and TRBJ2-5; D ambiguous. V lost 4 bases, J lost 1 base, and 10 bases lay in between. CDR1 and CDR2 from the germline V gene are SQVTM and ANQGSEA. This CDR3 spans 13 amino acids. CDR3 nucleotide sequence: TGCAGCGTTGGCGGCAGCTCCCAAGAGACCCAGTACTTC. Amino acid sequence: CSVGGSSQETQYF.

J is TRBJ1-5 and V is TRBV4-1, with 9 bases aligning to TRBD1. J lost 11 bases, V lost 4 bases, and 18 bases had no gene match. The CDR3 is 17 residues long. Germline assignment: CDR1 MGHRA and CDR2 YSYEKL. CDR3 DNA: TGCGCCAGCAGCCCAGTACAGGCGGGACAGGGAAGGGTAGCCCAGCATTTT. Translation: CASSPVQAGQGRVAQHF.

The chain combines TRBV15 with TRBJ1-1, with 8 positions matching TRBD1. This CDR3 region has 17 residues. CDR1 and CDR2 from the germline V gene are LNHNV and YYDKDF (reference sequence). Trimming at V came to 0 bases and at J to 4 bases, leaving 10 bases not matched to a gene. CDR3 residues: CATSRETGALPFTEAFF. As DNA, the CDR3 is TGTGCCACCAGCAGAGAGACAGGGGCCCTCCCTTTCACTGAAGCTTTCTTT. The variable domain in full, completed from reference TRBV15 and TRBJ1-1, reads DAMVIQNPRYQVTQFGKPVTLSCSQTLNHNVMYWYQQKSSQAPKLLFHYYDKDFNNEADTPDNFQSRRPNTSFCFLDIRSPGLGDTAMYLCATSRETGALPFTEAFFGQGTRLTVV.

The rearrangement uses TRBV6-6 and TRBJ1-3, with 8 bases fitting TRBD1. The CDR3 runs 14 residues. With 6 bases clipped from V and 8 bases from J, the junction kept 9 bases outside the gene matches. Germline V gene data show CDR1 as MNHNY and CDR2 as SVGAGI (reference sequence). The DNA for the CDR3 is TGTGCCAGCAGCCCGACAGGGGAGAAAGACACCATATATTTT. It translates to CASSPTGEKDTIYF.

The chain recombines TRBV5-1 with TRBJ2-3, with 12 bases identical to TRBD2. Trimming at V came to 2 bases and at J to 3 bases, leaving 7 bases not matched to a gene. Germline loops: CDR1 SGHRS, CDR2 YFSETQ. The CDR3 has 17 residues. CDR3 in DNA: TGCGCCAGCAGCTTTTCCGCCCTAGCGGGGGGGACAGATACGCAGTATTTT. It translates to CASSFSALAGGTDTQYF.

DNA for the CDR3: TGTGCCAGCAGTTTCCTGAATGAAAAACTGTTTTTT. The encoded protein is CASSFLNEKLFF. V is TRBV27 and J is TRBJ1-4; D unclear. The ends were cut back, 3 bases at V and 5 bases at J, with 4 bases in the middle. The CDR3 length is 12 residues. Germline V gives CDR1 MNHEY, CDR2 SMNVEV (reference sequence). Supplemented by reference TRBV27 and TRBJ1-4, the full variable domain reads EAQVTQNPRYLITVTGKKLTVTCSQNMNHEYMSWYRQDPGLGLRQIYYSMNVEVTDKGDVPEGYKVSRKEKRNFPLILESPSPNQTSLYFCASSFLNEKLFFGSGTQLSVL.

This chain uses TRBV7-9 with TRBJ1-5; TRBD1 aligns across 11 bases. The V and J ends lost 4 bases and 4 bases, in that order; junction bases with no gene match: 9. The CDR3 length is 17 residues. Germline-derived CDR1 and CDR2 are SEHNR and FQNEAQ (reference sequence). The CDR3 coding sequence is TGTGCCAGCAGCTCTACTCGGGACAGGGGGAAGAATCAGCCCCAGCATTTT. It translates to CASSSTRDRGKNQPQHF.

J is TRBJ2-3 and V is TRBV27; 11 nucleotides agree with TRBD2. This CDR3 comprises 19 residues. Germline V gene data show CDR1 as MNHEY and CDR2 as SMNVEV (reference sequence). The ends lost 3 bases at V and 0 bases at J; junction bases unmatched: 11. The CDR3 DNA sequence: TGTGCCAGCAGTTTTCGAAGGGCTAGCGGGGGGACGAGCACAGATACGCAGTATTTT. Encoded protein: CASSFRRASGGTSTDTQYF.

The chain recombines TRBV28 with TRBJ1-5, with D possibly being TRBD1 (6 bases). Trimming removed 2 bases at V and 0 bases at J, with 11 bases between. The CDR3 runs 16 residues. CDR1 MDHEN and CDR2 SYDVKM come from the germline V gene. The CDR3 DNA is TGTGCCAGCAGTTTACAAGCAGGGGCTAGCAATCAGCCCCAGCATTTT. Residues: CASSLQAGASNQPQHF. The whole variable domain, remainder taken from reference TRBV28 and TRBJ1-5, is DVKVTQSSRYLVKRTGEKVFLECVQDMDHENMFWYRQDPGLGLRLIYFSYDVKMKEKGDIPEGYSVSREKKERFSLILESASTNQTSMYLCASSLQAGASNQPQHFGDGTRLSIL.

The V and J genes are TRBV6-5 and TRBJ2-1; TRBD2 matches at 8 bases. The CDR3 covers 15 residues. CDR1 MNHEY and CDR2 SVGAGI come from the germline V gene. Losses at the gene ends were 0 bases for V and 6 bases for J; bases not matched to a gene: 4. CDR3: CASSYSAGRGNEQFF. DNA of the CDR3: TGTGCCAGCAGTTACTCGGCCGGGAGGGGCAATGAGCAGTTCTTC.

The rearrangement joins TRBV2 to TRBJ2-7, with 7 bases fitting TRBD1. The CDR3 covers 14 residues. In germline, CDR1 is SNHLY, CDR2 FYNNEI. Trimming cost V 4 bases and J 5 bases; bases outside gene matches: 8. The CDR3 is CASSGRQGRDEQYF. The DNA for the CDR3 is TGTGCCAGCAGTGGACGACAGGGAAGGGACGAGCAGTACTTC.

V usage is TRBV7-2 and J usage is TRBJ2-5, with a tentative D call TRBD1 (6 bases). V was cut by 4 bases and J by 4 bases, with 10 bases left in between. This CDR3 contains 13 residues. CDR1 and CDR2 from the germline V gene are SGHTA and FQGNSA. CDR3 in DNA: TGTGCCAGCAGCTACAGGGAGCGAGAGACCCAGTACTTC. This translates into CASSYRERETQYF.

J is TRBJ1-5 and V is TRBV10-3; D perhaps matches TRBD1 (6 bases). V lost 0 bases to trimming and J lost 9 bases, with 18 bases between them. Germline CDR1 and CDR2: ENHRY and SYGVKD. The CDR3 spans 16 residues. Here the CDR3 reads CAISESILVGAVPQHF. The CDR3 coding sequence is TGTGCCATCAGTGAGTCTATTTTGGTGGGGGCTGTGCCCCAGCATTTT.